Below, 23 T cell receptor beta chains from the same sample are listed, as sequenced in a study of T cell repertoires in aging, cancer and after chemotherapy. Multiplex touch-down PCR with TRB-A/B primers amplified rearranged V-D-J TRB sequences. TCRdb recomputed calls from the multiplex PCR reads with MiXCR, one row per CDR3 protein. This table has about 4,100 distinct CDR3 sequences, 25% appearing once. TCR beta rearrangements were amplified from peripheral blood genomic DNA. Sample: blood. Source of these receptors: a human donor with a solid tumor.

The chain carries TRBV6-4 and TRBJ2-1; the D is unclear. Between the trimmed V and J ends, which lost 8 bases and 5 bases, there was a span of 7 bases. The CDR3 sequence is 11 residues long. Per germline, CDR1 MRHNA and CDR2 SNTAGT. The CDR3 bases are TGTGCCAGCCGCCAAGACAATGAGCAGTTCTTC. Amino acid sequence: CASRQDNEQFF.

By share, this clonotype ranks as medium-sized (0.01 to 0.1%). This sequence joins TRBV9 and TRBJ2-3; 11 bases are a match to TRBD2. Germline V gives CDR1 SGDLS, CDR2 YYNGEE. V lost 6 bases and J lost 6; bases outside the gene matches: 6. The CDR3 contains 14 residues. CDR3 sequence reads: CASTLAGGMDTQYF. The CDR3 DNA sequence: TGTGCCAGCACTCTAGCGGGAGGAATGGATACGCAGTATTTT.

By its share, this clonotype is medium-sized. V gene TRBV7-6 combines with J gene TRBJ1-3; D perhaps matches TRBD1 (6 bases). The CDR3 runs 14 residues. The germline V gene has CDR1 SGHVS and CDR2 FNYEAQ. The V end lost 5 bases, the J end lost 4 bases, and 12 bases lay between the germline ends. The CDR3 DNA follows: TGTGCCAGCAGCCAGGGGACGACCGGAAACACCATATATTTT. Amino acid sequence: CASSQGTTGNTIYF.

This clonotype was observed a few times. This chain links TRBV4-2 with TRBJ2-2, with D tentatively TRBD1 (5 bases). Germline V CDR1 and CDR2: LGHNA, YNFKEQ. The V and J ends lost 8 bases and 6 bases respectively, with 13 bases between them. There are 13 residues in the CDR3. The CDR3 sequence: CASQDIFAGELFF. The CDR3 bases are TGTGCCAGCCAGGACATTTTTGCCGGGGAGCTGTTTTTT.

This clonotype counts as medium-sized. This chain uses TRBV6-5 with TRBJ1-1; 10 positions match TRBD1. The CDR3 contains 16 residues. Germline assignment: CDR1 MNHEY and CDR2 SVGAGI. Trimming took 4 bases from V and 6 from J; bases not matched to a gene: 11. This CDR3 is CASSSMRDRGVAEAFF. As DNA, the CDR3 is TGTGCCAGCAGTTCCATGAGGGACAGGGGAGTCGCTGAAGCTTTCTTT.

Relative to its sample, this clonotype is medium-sized (0.01 to 0.1%). The genes are TRBV27 and TRBJ1-2; D ambiguous. The CDR3 extends over 14 amino acids. Germline lookup yields CDR1 MNHEY and CDR2 SMNVEV (reference sequence). The V end was cut by 6 bases, the J end by 4 bases, with 15 bases between. The CDR3 coding sequence is TGTGCCAGCAGACCACCGTTCGGAAGCTATGGCTACACCTTC. Its translation is CASRPPFGSYGYTF.

The chain has TRBV9 and TRBJ2-2; D call uncertain. The CDR3 is 14 residues long. V lost 3 bases and J lost 5, with 11 bases in between. Germline loops: CDR1 SGDLS, CDR2 YYNGEE. CDR3 sequence reads: CASSASLVTGELFF. CDR3 DNA sequence: TGTGCCAGCAGCGCGAGTCTAGTAACCGGGGAGCTGTTTTTT.

The chain carries TRBV5-1 and TRBJ1-1; 7 bases map to TRBD1. This CDR3 is 15 amino acids long. Germline lookup yields CDR1 SGHRS and CDR2 YFSETQ. Unmatched junction bases numbered 5, after V lost 3 bases and J lost 0 bases. The CDR3 loop reads CASSWAQGMNTEAFF. DNA for the CDR3: TGCGCCAGCAGCTGGGCACAGGGGATGAACACTGAAGCTTTCTTT.

This clonotype was detected only once. It may be a read error: a sequence one base away is much more abundant. This chain joins TRBV5-6 and TRBJ2-1; tentative D call: TRBD2 (5 bases). V was clipped by 0 bases and J by 3 bases, with 10 bases between them. There are 15 residues in the CDR3. Germline CDR1 and CDR2: SGHDT and YYEEEE. CDR3 residues: CASSLVAGGYNEQFF. CDR3 nucleotide sequence: TGTGCCAGCAGCTTGGTAGCAGGAGGCTACAATGAGCAGTTCTTC.

This clonotype is labeled as medium-sized. The chain recombines TRBV19 with TRBJ1-1; perhaps TRBD1 as D (5 bases). This CDR3 comprises 12 residues. Germline-derived CDR1 and CDR2 are LNHDA and SQIVND (reference sequence). Between the trimmed V and J ends, which lost 8 bases and 7 bases, there was a span of 14 bases. The CDR3 loop reads CASGDWGFEAFF. CDR3 DNA: TGTGCCAGTGGGGACTGGGGGTTTGAAGCTTTCTTT.

The rearrangement links TRBV27 to TRBJ2-3; TRBD2 matches 11 bases. The CDR3 totals 17 residues. CDR1 MNHEY and CDR2 SMNVEV come from the germline V gene (reference sequence). With 8 bases clipped from V and 6 bases from J, the junction kept 16 bases outside the gene matches. The CDR3 reads CASRSGRASRPWDTQYF. The CDR3 DNA follows: TGTGCCAGCCGTAGCGGGAGGGCCTCTCGCCCGTGGGATACGCAGTATTTT.

The V call is TRBV5-1, the J call TRBJ1-2; the D gene is possibly TRBD1 (5 bases). V gave up 4 bases and J gave up 8 bases, with 15 bases separating them. The CDR3 contains 13 residues. The germline gives CDR1 SGHRS, CDR2 YFSETQ. CDR3 in DNA: TGCGCCAGCAGCCCAGGGACGCCTCGGGGCTACACCTTC. Protein product: CASSPGTPRGYTF.

This clonotype was seen a handful of times. V usage is TRBV5-4 and J usage is TRBJ1-1, with D possibly being TRBD1 (5 bases). V was cut by 2 bases and J by 3 bases, with 8 bases left in between. CDR1 SGHNT and CDR2 YYREEE come from the germline V gene (reference sequence). The CDR3 spans 13 residues. The CDR3 here is CASSLGRDTEAFF. The CDR3 region has the DNA TGTGCCAGCAGCTTAGGCAGGGACACTGAAGCTTTCTTT.

By sample fraction, this clonotype is medium-sized. The chain's CDR3 is CASSLGPTPERPLHF. DNA of the CDR3: TGTGCCAGCAGCTTAGGTCCGACACCAGAACGCCCCCTCCACTTT. The rearrangement uses TRBV13 and TRBJ1-6; D remains unclear. The CDR3 runs to 15 residues. Germline loops: CDR1 PRHDT, CDR2 FYEKMQ (reference sequence). Between the trimmed V and J ends, which lost 0 bases and 13 bases, there was a span of 16 bases.

This clonotype is categorized as medium-sized (0.01 to 0.1%). This rearrangement joins TRBV30 to TRBJ2-3; 7 bases are shared with TRBD1. CDR3 length: 14 amino acids. V shed 2 bases and J 1 base; nucleotides not matched to a gene: 3. Germline V gives CDR1 GTSNPN, CDR2 SVGIG (reference sequence). CDR3 in amino acids: CAWSIGQGTDTQYF. CDR3 in DNA: TGTGCCTGGAGTATAGGACAGGGCACAGATACGCAGTATTTT.

This clonotype was seen only a few times. The chain recombines TRBV27 with TRBJ2-7; 10 nucleotides agree with TRBD2. There are 15 residues in the CDR3. Germline-derived CDR1 and CDR2 are MNHEY and SMNVEV (reference sequence). V lost 5 bases and J lost 5; bases outside the gene matches: 9. The CDR3 nucleotides read TGTGCCAGCAGTATCCGTAGCGGGGGGCCGCACGAGCAGTACTTC. Protein sequence: CASSIRSGGPHEQYF.

This clonotype has more than one count but fewer than ten. J is TRBJ2-3 and V is TRBV7-9; D remains unclear. The CDR3 is made up of 15 amino acids. Germline loops: CDR1 SEHNR, CDR2 FQNEAQ (reference sequence). Trimming cost V 5 bases and J 3 bases, with 15 bases left between them. The CDR3 DNA reads as TGTGCCAGCAGCCCCCGTCGTATCCCGACAGATACGCAGTATTTT. Its translation is CASSPRRIPTDTQYF.

By sample fraction, this clonotype is medium-sized. The chain couples TRBV5-5 to TRBJ2-7, with D unclear. The CDR3 has 11 residues. The V end lost 2 bases, the J end lost 3 bases, and 3 bases lay between the germline ends. Germline V gene lookup returns CDR1 SGHKS and CDR2 YYEKEE (reference sequence). The CDR3: CASSFLYEQYF. The CDR3 DNA reads as TGTGCCAGCAGCTTTCTCTACGAGCAGTACTTC.

The chain joins TRBV27 to TRBJ2-3; possibly TRBD2 for D (6 bases). Germline assignment: CDR1 MNHEY and CDR2 SMNVEV (reference sequence). CDR3 length: 15 residues. V lost 6 bases to trimming and J lost 3 bases, with 16 bases between them. The CDR3 here is CASSSGRIGTDTQYF. Here the CDR3 DNA reads TGTGCCAGCAGCAGCGGGCGGATAGGGACAGATACGCAGTATTTT.

As to this clonotype: This could be a read error, since a much larger clone is one nucleotide away. The V call is TRBV30, the J call TRBJ1-5; unclear D gene. Germline-derived CDR1 and CDR2 are GTSNPN and SVGIG (reference sequence). V was pared by 1 base and J by 5 bases, with 9 bases between. The CDR3 totals 13 residues. The CDR3 DNA follows: TGTGCCTGGAGTGGTGACCAGGATCAGCCCCAGCATTTT. Translation: CAWSGDQDQPQHF.

Sample share makes this clonotype medium-sized (0.01 to 0.1%). The V and J genes are TRBV5-4 and TRBJ2-3; tentatively, D is TRBD2 (6 bases). Germline values: CDR1 SGHNT, CDR2 YYREEE (reference sequence). The CDR3 covers 15 residues. V lost 4 bases and J lost 3, with 15 bases in between. CDR3 protein: CASSSLGGVTDTQYF. The CDR3 DNA follows: TGTGCCAGCAGCAGCCTCGGGGGAGTGACAGATACGCAGTATTTT.

The CDR3 sequence is CASSRWGLSYGYTF. CDR3 sequence (DNA): TGCGCCAGCAGCAGGTGGGGGTTGAGCTATGGCTACACCTTC. The genes are TRBV10-2 and TRBJ1-2, with D perhaps TRBD1 (5 bases). The CDR3 contains 14 residues. Between the trimmed V and J ends, which lost 6 bases and 4 bases, there was a span of 15 bases. CDR1 and CDR2 (germline): WSHSY, SAAADI.

The chain couples TRBV20-1 to TRBJ1-3; no clear D. V lost 1 base and J 3 bases, leaving 10 bases between the germline ends. The germline V gene encodes CDR1 DFQATT and CDR2 SNEGSKA (reference sequence). The CDR3 spans 14 residues. CDR3 bases: TGCAGTGCTAGAGTTCCCTGGCTTGGAAACACCATATATTTT. This translates into CSARVPWLGNTIYF.